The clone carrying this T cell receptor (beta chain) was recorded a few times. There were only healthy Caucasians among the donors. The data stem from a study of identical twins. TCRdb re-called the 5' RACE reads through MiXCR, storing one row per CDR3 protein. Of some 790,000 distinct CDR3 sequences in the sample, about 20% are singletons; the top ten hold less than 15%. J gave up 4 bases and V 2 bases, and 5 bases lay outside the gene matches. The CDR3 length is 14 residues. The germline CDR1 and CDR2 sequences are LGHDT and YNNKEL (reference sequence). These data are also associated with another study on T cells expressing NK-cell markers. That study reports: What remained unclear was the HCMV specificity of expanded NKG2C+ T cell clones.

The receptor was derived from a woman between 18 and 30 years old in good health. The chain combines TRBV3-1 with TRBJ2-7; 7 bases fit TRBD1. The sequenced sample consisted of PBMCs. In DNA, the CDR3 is TGTGCCAGCAGCCAATGGGGCAGGGGGTACGAGCAGTACTTC. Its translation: CASSQWGRGYEQYF.